This entry is about one T cell receptor beta chain. No cognate antigen has been identified for it. There are no base qualities to consult, and no much larger clone falls within one base. This record belongs to a study of cytomegalovirus exposure and HLA in healthy donors (dated by TCRdb to 2016 to 2017). At the level of the whole study: According to an earlier analysis of around 600 of the donors, about 170 million T cells yielded 90 million to 140 million unique TCR beta sequences and approximately 300 Gb of sequence data. Class I and class II HLA loci were covered by the typing at four-digit resolution. Of the roughly 400 genotyped donors, roughly 80% fell in the genetic ancestry cluster associated with self-reported Caucasian donors. A separate validation cohort of about 110 different subjects was used in addition to the approximately 610-subject first cohort. High-throughput TCR immunosequencing, statistical association of individual TCRs with disease status, and machine learning were combined to predict cytomegalovirus infection status. All discovery cohort repertoires had been generated using a single sequencing platform. In an earlier analysis of around 540 of the donors, high-throughput TCR beta sequencing was used to judge whether each TCR beta V gene segment behaved as functional or pseudogenic. Among roughly 370 genotyped donors of the cohort, an average of around 240,000 unique TCR beta nucleotide sequences were sequenced per donor, around 20% of them non-productive. Because of strong linkage in the cohort, roughly five DR-DQ haplotypes were treated as single units for association and clustering. The number of typed donors differed by locus: about 620-640 for A, B, C, DRB1 and DQB1; 522 for DQA1; roughly 600 for DPA1; and approximately 450 for DPB1. The study was designed to test whether signatures of past pathogen exposure could be identified by cataloging public T cell receptors. In a later analysis, previously published TCR beta repertoires from 550 to 750 donors were re-analyzed and high-resolution HLA genotyping was added so that TCR occurrence patterns could be studied. Genome-wide SNP genotypes for about 65% of the roughly 700 donors were used in a later genetic analysis, which treated that subset as a discovery cohort. Donor age, sex, ethnicity and CMV serostatus were compiled together with the repertoire data. The later analysis used no new phenotypic data to find candidate immune exposures, relying instead on TCR beta sequences and their occurrence across donors. The T cell repertoires of roughly 660 subjects were profiled by immunosequencing and related to cytomegalovirus serostatus. An early release that covered some 630 HLA-typed donors contained 300 to 350 gigabases of sequencing data and tens of millions of unique TCR sequences.

What the research found in general, with its limitations: When HLA alleles, especially DR and DQ, strongly co-occurred, TCR associations were difficult to assign to individual alleles. The sequencing pipeline was judged likely to have produced a cluster of highly shared sequence variants as a technical artifact. The earlier analysis of 587 of the donors excluded seventeen rarely observed V segments, including chromosome 9 orphons, because counts were too low. Presence/absence analyses assumed roughly uniform sequencing depth across donors, an assumption that may not hold. Most TCR sequences were seen in very few donors, while some public TCRs were found in many individuals. Because some donors lacked HLA typing at each locus, the association tests relied only on the typed subset. A later genetic analysis reported fewer N-insertions in productive TCRs among donors in an Asian-associated ancestry cluster than the roughly 650-donor mean. An earlier analysis of several hundred of the donors showed that most TCR beta V segments appeared in productive rearrangements either about 87% or about 30% of the time, which broadly matched IMGT annotations. A later analysis found that TCR association rates varied across HLA loci, with DRB1 alleles showing the most associated TCRs and HLA-C alleles the fewest. A further reported finding was that TCR beta sequences accurately predicted the HLA-A and HLA-B alleles for most subjects in the first cohort. This cohort had only TCR beta chains sequenced, and the lack of alpha or paired-chain data limited which features could be detected. A total of about 150 TCR beta chains were listed by the study as associated with cytomegalovirus. Linkage disequilibrium might explain the correlated functional status among segregating V segments, but an unknown experimental factor could not be ruled out. Immune exposure information for the cohort was limited to CMV serostatus. Three of the identified cytomegalovirus-associated TCR beta chains were confirmed in vitro to be specific for cytomegalovirus antigens. According to a later analysis, parvovirus B19, influenza, CMV and Epstein-Barr virus appeared linked to several top co-occurrence clusters. According to the authors, the approach could potentially be generalized to other disease states and immunological phenotypes. A later analysis found that HLA-associated TCR beta chains were more clonally expanded and had lower generation probabilities than equally common non-associated chains. Specific HLA alleles were associated with over 15,000 TCR beta sequences at a false discovery rate of 0.05 in a later analysis. A later analysis found that most CMV-associated TCR beta chains appeared HLA-restricted, with HLA associations seemingly driven largely by CMV exposure. Cytomegalovirus status was reported to be diagnosed by the classifier with high specificity and sensitivity in both the original and validation cohorts. An association between a missense DCLRE1C variant and V-gene and J-gene trimming of TCR beta chains was found in a later genetic analysis and replicated in an independent cohort.

The library was obtained by the immunoSEQ multiplex PCR assay. The multiplex PCR relied on a mix of 60 forward primers for TCR Vbeta segments and 13 reverse primers for TCR Jbeta segments. The CDR3 region of rearranged TCR beta genes was amplified from genomic DNA by a multiplex PCR assay. Amplified TCR beta libraries were sequenced as 87-base-pair reads on the Illumina HiSeq System. Under the source paper's analysis protocol: Across the 670 or so repertoires, a later analysis counted some 80 million unique TCR beta chains, around 11 million of which were shared by at least two donors. Raw reads were error-corrected and collapsed into unique sequences with a nearest-neighbor algorithm that merged closely related sequences to remove PCR and sequencing errors. Alignment of CDR3 sequences to IMGT reference sequences was used to assign V, D and J gene segments. For a sequence to be retained, at least a six-nucleotide match to both a V gene segment and a J gene segment was required. A rearrangement was called productive if the CDR3 had no stop codons and remained in frame with V and J, and every other rearrangement was called non-productive. CDR3 was defined according to IMGT convention as the region running from the second conserved V-encoded cysteine to the conserved J-encoded phenylalanine. Sequences without an unambiguous match to a single V gene segment were excluded from the earlier analysis of almost 600 of the donors. An earlier analysis of fewer than 750 of the donors classified V segments as functional when productive rearrangements were above 56.7% and as segregating when the standard deviation between donors was above 5%. A statistical classification framework was developed to diagnose cytomegalovirus status using the catalog of TCR beta chain sequences. A later analysis assigned V and J genes by comparing TCR nucleotide sequences with IMGT/GENE-DB human TR gene sequences. A later analysis assigned CDR3 sequences and most-parsimonious VDJ recombination scenarios with the TCRdist pipeline. In a later analysis, each TCR beta chain was defined by its CDR3 amino acid sequence together with its V-gene family, and reads without a unique V-gene family were excluded. A later analysis removed over 500 highly shared, low-generation-probability nucleotide sequences to deal with suspected cross-contamination and a sequencing artifact. For each public chain, a later analysis derived a clonal expansion index from normalized ranks of inferred template counts within each repertoire. A later analysis computed generation probabilities with a VDJ recombination model fitted to out-of-frame rearrangements, and checked the results against IGoR. In a later analysis, hypergeometric tests were used to score TCR-TCR, TCR-HLA and TCR-CMV co-occurrence, with a repertoire-size bias correction applied to TCR pairs. In a later analysis, false discovery rates were estimated by permuting HLA or CMV assignments 20 times. In a later analysis, co-occurring TCRs were grouped using DBSCAN, and TCRdist sequence similarity was added for clustering within HLA-allele-positive subsets. For co-occurrence clustering, repertoires with fewer than 30,000 or more than 120,000 public chains were excluded, along with five repertoires with anomalous nucleotide sharing. TCRdb holds this immuneACCESS table with in-frame rearrangements only. Some clones are missing; in checked studies, unresolved V genes explain under half, and the rest has no known cause. D and trimming were read from the DNA, whereas the V and J calls and clone size are those reported in that table. In all, the sample holds 150,000 to 200,000 clones, and around 90% of those were seen once. Together, the top ten hold about 0.85% of the sample.

In total, 500 to 700 healthy bone marrow donors made up the cohort. At the time of sampling, every cohort member was nominally healthy, though immune exposures that went unrecorded were likely present. The donor tested CMV seronegative, placing the donor among the 352 seronegative members of the cohort. A peripheral blood sample was collected from each donor, and TCR beta sequencing was performed on peripheral blood mononuclear cells. Genomic DNA was extracted from the blood cell samples with the Qiagen DNeasy Blood Extraction Kit. The sample taken for sequencing was PBMCs. The sequence came from a woman aged 30 to 39 in good health and CMV-seronegative.

The bases are TGTGCCAGCAGCCGTACACCGGGACAGGCGAGCTCTGGGGCCAACGTCCTGACTTTC. Its protein is CASSRTPGQASSGANVLTF. The chain is made from TRBV7-9 and TRBJ2-6; 8 middle bases align to TRBD1. CDR1 SEHNR and CDR2 FQNEAQ are derived from the germline V gene (reference sequence). V is cut back by 5 bases and J by 0 bases, with 12 bases in the junction unmatched. From cysteine to phenylalanine, the CDR3 is 19 amino acids long. Only the CDR3 DNA is retained, 57 bases long and in frame from the first base.